This T cell receptor beta chain was recorded in a study of T cell responses to AZD1222 COVID-19 vaccine. Study-level results: Spike was spanned by vaccine-associated CD4 TCRs, which were dominant at 160-218 and 743-854. A mostly white British donor set with more females was recruited, and clonal diversity was possibly underestimated. Researchers took repertoire samples only after the peak T cell response had come. The study reported that nearly half of spike-specific TCRs target unmutated variant regions.

The repertoire was sequenced with immunoSEQ multiplex PCR; TCRdb's copy has only in-frame clones and lacks some. The data contain more than 70,000 clones, under 95% of them singletons. Turning to this clone: Its specificity is not known.

V lost 4 bases to trimming and J lost 4 bases; unmatched junction nucleotides: 5. This CDR3 spans 15 amino acids. The germline V gene has CDR1 SGHTS and CDR2 YDEGEE. The receptor was derived from an adult in good health. The sample was peripheral blood, taken on day 0 of AZD1222 vaccination. This chain connects TRBV5-8 to TRBJ2-5, with 12 bases aligning to TRBD2. The CDR3 sequence is CASSRLAGVGETQYF. In DNA form, the CDR3 reads TGTGCCAGCAGCAGACTAGCGGGAGTTGGAGAGACCCAGTACTTC. Looking up the rest from reference TRBV5-8 and TRBJ2-5 gives the full variable domain: EAGVTQSPTHLIKTRGQQATLRCSPISGHTSVYWYQQALGLGLQFLLWYDEGEERNRGNFPPRFSGRQFPNYSSELNVNALELEDSALYLCASSRLAGVGETQYFGPGTRLLVL.